This entry lists 15 T cell receptor beta chains sequenced from one sample in a study of T-cell memory formation after mild COVID-19. TCRdb ran MiXCR on the 5' RACE reads and lists one entry per CDR3 protein. The repertoire holds some 320,000 distinct CDR3 sequences, with roughly an eighth as singletons. The sequenced sample was PBMCs or a T cell subset sorted from them (not recorded which). The receptors come from a man between 18 and 29 years old who had mild COVID-19 (a few samples of this study predate the infection). Cell type and time point are not known.

In its sample, this clonotype was seen a few times. At one of its ends the junction is not consistent with the germline gene, which may arise from a read error. The chain couples TRBV7-7 to TRBJ2-3; unclear D gene. This CDR3 comprises 14 residues. Germline V gene data show CDR1 as SSHAT and CDR2 as FNYEAQ (reference sequence). In DNA, the CDR3 is TGTGCTAGCAGCCTCGGTAGTAGCACAGATACGCAGTATTTT. Its protein product is CASSLGSSTDTQYF.

The chain couples TRBV7-9 to TRBJ1-2; 9 bases agree with TRBD1. This CDR3 region has 16 residues. From germline, CDR1 is SEHNR and CDR2 FQNEAQ (reference sequence). V lost 4 bases, J lost 6 bases, and 12 bases stayed unmatched. The CDR3 spells CASSSVIATGGHGYTF. In DNA form, the CDR3 reads TGTGCCAGCAGCTCAGTAATAGCGACAGGGGGTCATGGCTACACCTTC.

The chain couples TRBV20-1 to TRBJ2-1; TRBD1 is a possible D gene (5 bases). Germline V gene lookup returns CDR1 DFQATT and CDR2 SNEGSKA (reference sequence). Trimming took 4 bases from V and 0 from J, leaving 16 bases between them. This CDR3 comprises 16 residues. CDR3 protein: CSANYPQATSYNEQFF. The CDR3 DNA sequence: TGCAGTGCTAATTACCCACAGGCGACCTCCTACAATGAGCAGTTCTTC.

In the case of this clonotype: A read error may account for a junction end that differs from germline. The chain couples TRBV7-7 to TRBJ2-2, with D unresolved. The CDR3 has 14 amino acids. Germline lookup yields CDR1 SSHAT and CDR2 FNYEAQ (reference sequence). The CDR3 nucleotides are TGTGCTAGCAGCTTATTCGCGAACACCGGGGAGCTGTTTTTT. It yields the protein CASSLFANTGELFF.

V and J are TRBV20-1 and TRBJ2-1; 13 bases are shared with TRBD2. The junction had 8 bases not matched to a gene; V was cut back by 5 bases and J by 10 bases. The CDR3 is made up of 14 amino acids. Germline-derived CDR1 and CDR2 are DFQATT and SNEGSKA (reference sequence). CDR3 nucleotides: TGCAGTGCTGCCGGGACTAGCGGGGCAAGGGAGCAGTTCTTC. This gives the protein CSAAGTSGAREQFF.

The V and J genes are TRBV7-9 and TRBJ1-2, with a tentative D call TRBD1 (6 bases). Deletions cut 7 bases from V and 4 bases from J, with 19 bases between. The CDR3 has 15 residues. The germline V gene encodes CDR1 SEHNR and CDR2 FQNEAQ (reference sequence). CDR3 in DNA: TGTGCCAGCAAGGGGGAGGAGACGGGAACCTATGGCTACACCTTC. This translates into CASKGEETGTYGYTF.

The chain is built from TRBV10-3 and TRBJ2-1; tentative D call: TRBD1 (6 bases). Germline V gene lookup returns CDR1 ENHRY and CDR2 SYGVKD. Trimming removed 7 bases at V and 6 bases at J, with 13 bases between. CDR3 length equals 13 residues. The CDR3 coding sequence is TGTGCCATCACCCGCGGACAGTCCAATGAGCAGTTCTTC. Translating gives CAITRGQSNEQFF.

The chain is built from TRBV7-9 and TRBJ1-4; 9 bases line up with TRBD1. J was trimmed by 7 bases and V by 6 bases; bases with no gene match: 9. This CDR3 region has 15 residues. Germline-derived CDR1 and CDR2 are SEHNR and FQNEAQ (reference sequence). The CDR3 DNA follows: TGTGCCAGCAGAGAGTACAGGGGGCAAGTTGAAAAACTGTTTTTT. As protein: CASREYRGQVEKLFF.

This clonotype was seen repeatedly, ten times or more. The chain joins TRBV7-2 to TRBJ2-7; D is perhaps TRBD1 (6 bases). Germline V gene lookup returns CDR1 SGHTA and CDR2 FQGNSA. The V end was cut by 5 bases, the J end by 6 bases, with 17 bases between. CDR3 length equals 14 residues. The CDR3 region has the DNA TGTGCCAGCAGCGTCTACAGGGAACTATGCGAGCAGTACGTC. Protein product: CASSVYRELCEQYV.

This rearrangement joins TRBV30 to TRBJ1-1; D gene unclear. The germline gives CDR1 GTSNPN, CDR2 SVGIG (reference sequence). The V and J ends lost 0 bases and 12 bases respectively, with 17 bases between them. This CDR3 region has 13 residues. CDR3 in DNA: TGTGCCTGGAGTGTAACGCAGCCTCAACCCTCTTTCTTT. It encodes CAWSVTQPQPSFF.

This clonotype was counted only a few times. The chain joins TRBV29-1 to TRBJ2-1; 8 bases agree with TRBD2. CDR1 is SQVTM and CDR2 is ANQGSEA in the germline V gene. Germline trimming cut 6 bases from V and 10 bases from J; bases unmatched to any gene: 8. CDR3 size: 12 residues. CDR3 amino acids: CSVSGGAGEQFF. Here the CDR3 DNA reads TGCAGCGTGTCCGGGGGGGCAGGGGAGCAGTTCTTC.

There are a few counts of this clonotype. The V call is TRBV6-4, the J call TRBJ2-2; perhaps TRBD1 as D (5 bases). The germline V gene has CDR1 MRHNA and CDR2 SNTAGT. V was clipped by 9 bases and J by 6 bases, with 11 bases between them. The CDR3 totals 12 residues. The CDR3 here is CASIRVAGELFF. The CDR3 nucleotides are TGTGCCAGTATCAGGGTTGCCGGGGAGCTGTTTTTT.

This clonotype showed up just a few times. An end of the junction differs from the germline gene, which may be a read error. This sequence joins TRBV9 and TRBJ1-1, with D possibly being TRBD1 (5 bases). The CDR3 runs 15 residues. CDR1 is SGDLS and CDR2 is YYNGEE in the germline V gene. Written as DNA, the CDR3 is TGTGCCAGCAGCGTAGGAGGGGCAGTGAATACTGAAGCTTTCTTT. Translated: CASSVGGAVNTEAFF.

The rearrangement links TRBV7-2 to TRBJ2-5, with 12 bases lining up with TRBD2. This CDR3 spans 17 amino acids. Trimming removed 4 bases from V and 5 bases from J; junction bases left unmatched: 11. CDR1 SGHTA and CDR2 FQGNSA come from the germline V gene. The CDR3: CASSSRTSGVQRETQYF. CDR3 DNA sequence: TGTGCCAGCAGCTCTCGGACTAGCGGGGTGCAAAGGGAGACCCAGTACTTC.

This clonotype showed up just a few times. J is TRBJ2-5 and V is TRBV6-6; no definite D call. Germline loops: CDR1 MNHNY, CDR2 SVGAGI (reference sequence). This CDR3 is 14 amino acids long. Trimming pared 4 bases from V and 3 bases from J, leaving 12 bases between. The CDR3: CASSFPTSEETQYF. In DNA form, the CDR3 reads TGTGCCAGCAGTTTTCCGACTTCAGAAGAGACCCAGTACTTC.